The T cell receptor (beta chain) described here comes from a study of blood T cell repertoires in COVID-19 (dated by TCRdb to 2018 to 2021). A note on the overall study: The collaborator samples originated in the United States, Italy and Spain and spanned the acute and convalescent phases of COVID-19. The material from the prospective study consisted of cDNA or gDNA derived from T cells, B-cell-depleted T cells, or PBMCs. Subjects who had been exposed to COVID-19, were actively infected with it, or had recovered from it provided the deeply sampled blood TCRbeta repertoires that made up the dataset. The repertoires were made available in a free public database intended to serve as a resource for research on the immune response to SARS-CoV-2. The samples were drawn from two sources: the first 160 participants of the ongoing ImmuneRACE study, and fewer than 1,500 subjects contributed by 6 global collaborators. Nearly every sample came with metadata listing a de-identified subject ID, COVID-19 status, age in years and sex. Where available, HLA class I and class II types were taken from metadata supplied by the sample provider and were not determined by assay-based typing. What the research found in general, with its limitations: Clinical and demographic metadata were provided uncurated, with the amount varying by source and participant.

As concerns this clone: What this receptor recognizes is not known. It has no much larger one-base neighbor in the sample; base qualities were not kept.

The immunoSEQ Assay, a bias-controlled multiplex PCR, was used to amplify TCRbeta CDR3 regions from genomic DNA. Processing in the source paper ran as follows. The number of nucleated cells in each sample was estimated by amplification of reference gene primers within the assay. Sequence reads were collapsed and filtered to measure the absolute abundance of every unique TCRbeta CDR3 rearrangement. For each sample, productive Simpson clonality was calculated as the square root of Simpson's diversity index over productive rearrangements. What TCRdb holds here is the immuneACCESS table cut down to in-frame rearrangements. Part of the clones is not present; checked against another copy, under half of the missing clones reflect an unresolved V gene, and the others are unexplained. V and J calls plus clone size are reproduced from that table; the DNA served to infer D and trimming. The sample table holds a few hundred thousand clones, of which about 85% were seen once. The ten top clones hold 5% to 7.5% of the sample.

The germline V gene sets CDR1 to SGHAT and CDR2 to FQNNGV. Spanning cysteine to phenylalanine, the CDR3 consists of 14 amino acids. The kept DNA is CDR3 alone, 42 bases in frame from the first base. V is cut back by 4 bases and J by 2 bases, with 2 bases in the junction unmatched. Participants in the prospective study were aged 18 to 89 years, lived in approximately 26 United States geographic areas, and enrolled through a virtual design. Cohort assignment in the prospective study relied on participant-reported clinical history from a screening survey and a study questionnaire. A participant counted as exposed if, within 2 weeks of entering the study, that participant had been in contact with someone who had a PCR-confirmed or clinician-diagnosed COVID-19 case. In the prospective study, whole blood, serum and a nasopharyngeal or oropharyngeal swab were collected from each participant by mobile phlebotomists. Prospective study participants could optionally give additional blood draws and questionnaires over an approximately 2-month period. Blood samples from the prospective study were shipped frozen or at room temperature prior to DNA extraction.

The receptor's source is a woman in her 50s who had been exposed to COVID-19. The rearranged chain carries TRBV11-2 and TRBJ1-1, with 9 bases aligning to TRBD1. What was sequenced was PBMCs or T cells enriched from blood (not recorded which). The DNA reads TGTGCCAGCAGCTGGGGACAGGGCAACACTGAAGCTTTCTTT. The encoded protein is CASSWGQGNTEAFF.